Listed below are T cell receptor beta chains from one sample, sequenced in a study of T cell responses to AZD1222 COVID-19 vaccine. The protocol was immunoSEQ multiplex PCR, while the TCRdb copy is restricted to in-frame clones and leaves out a portion. This sample yields 150,000 to 200,000 clones, of which around 92% are seen a single time; 8% to 13% belongs to the top ten. Material: peripheral blood, obtained on day 0 of AZD1222 vaccination. Source of these receptors: an adult in good health. CDR3s include the opening cysteine and the closing phenylalanine or tryptophan. The D gene is left open where the match is weak. Where a row states a size, it is once, few, many or the class of an expanded clone; other rows omit it.

j_call,v_call,cdr3_length,clone_size,d_call,cdr3_nt,cdr3_aa
TRBJ1-1,TRBV9,16,.,.,TGTGCCAGCAGCCCAAGAGACGGCTTAACGGGCACTGAAGCTTTCTTT,CASSPRDGLTGTEAFF
TRBJ1-1,TRBV6-5,13,.,TRBD1,TGTGCCAGCACCGGGACAGGGAACACTGAAGCTTTCTTT,CASTGTGNTEAFF
TRBJ1-2,TRBV6-6,12,.,.,TGTGCCAGCAGTGGGGGCGCCTTTGGCTACACCTTC,CASSGGAFGYTF
TRBJ2-1,TRBV5-6,16,once,.,TGTGCCAGCAGCTTGGAACGCAGGAGATCCTACAATGAGCAGTTCTTC,CASSLERRRSYNEQFF
TRBJ2-1,TRBV28,18,once,.,TGTGCCAGCAGCCCCCTAGGAATCCTAGGGACCTCTTACAATGAGCAGTTCTTC,CASSPLGILGTSYNEQFF
TRBJ1-4,TRBV13,15,once,.,TGTGCCAGCAGCGTCGGACTGAGGGGTAATGAAAAACTGTTTTTT,CASSVGLRGNEKLFF
TRBJ1-5,TRBV10-3,14,.,.,TGTGCCATCAGTGAGTCCGGGGGCAATCAGCCCCAGCATTTT,CAISESGGNQPQHF
TRBJ1-2,TRBV6-2/TRBV6-3,16,.,.,TGTGCCAGCAGCCGCCCTGGACGGGGAGAGGGCTATGGCTACACCTTC,CASSRPGRGEGYGYTF
TRBJ1-6,TRBV6-4,14,.,.,TGTGCCAGCAGTGACGATCAGGGTGGTTCACCCCTCCACTTT,CASSDDQGGSPLHF
TRBJ1-2,TRBV6-5,12,.,.,TGTGCCAGCAGAGGGGATAACTATGGCTACACCTTC,CASRGDNYGYTF
TRBJ1-5,TRBV15,14,.,.,TGTGCCACCAGCAGAGATGCGGGAAATCAGCCCCAGCATTTT,CATSRDAGNQPQHF
TRBJ1-2,TRBV9,14,.,TRBD1,TGTGCCAGCAGCACCCAGGGGGCGCAGGATGGCTACACCTTC,CASSTQGAQDGYTF
TRBJ1-2,TRBV5-4,14,.,TRBD1,TGTGCCAGCACCTTGGGACAGGCCCTCTATGGCTACACCTTC,CASTLGQALYGYTF
TRBJ1-3,TRBV7-6,16,.,.,TGTGCCAGCAGCTTACTCCCGGCTTACTCTGGAAACACCATATATTTT,CASSLLPAYSGNTIYF
TRBJ1-2,TRBV28,12,.,.,TGTGCCAGCAATGGGAACTCCTATGGCTACACCTTC,CASNGNSYGYTF
TRBJ1-3,TRBV9,12,.,.,TGTGCCAGCAAGGCGTCTGGAAACACCATATATTTT,CASKASGNTIYF
TRBJ2-3,TRBV18,18,.,TRBD2,TGTGCCAGCTCACCACCGGGACTAAGCGGGTCTAGCACAGATACGCAGTATTTT,CASSPPGLSGSSTDTQYF
TRBJ1-3,TRBV2,12,.,.,TGTGCCAGCAGTGCGGCCGGAAACACCATATATTTT,CASSAAGNTIYF
TRBJ2-2,TRBV5-1,13,.,.,TGCGCCAGCAGCGATCTTATGGCCGGGGAGCTGTTTTTT,CASSDLMAGELFF
TRBJ1-2,TRBV7-8,15,.,.,TGTGCCAGCAGCTTAGTGGTCGGGGACTCCTATGGCTACACCTTC,CASSLVVGDSYGYTF
TRBJ2-2,TRBV19,13,.,.,TGTGCCAGTATTGCAGGGATGGCCGGGGAGCTGTTTTTT,CASIAGMAGELFF
TRBJ1-1,TRBV9,14,.,.,TGTGCCAGCAGCGTAGATTTGGCAAACACTGAAGCTTTCTTT,CASSVDLANTEAFF
TRBJ1-1,TRBV18,16,few,.,TGTGCCAGCTCACCGCCAGGGATTCGCGGGAACACTGAAGCTTTCTTT,CASSPPGIRGNTEAFF
TRBJ1-2,TRBV6-5,13,.,TRBD1,TGTGCCAGCAGTCACCAGGGGGAGAATGGCTACACCTTC,CASSHQGENGYTF
TRBJ2-7,TRBV6-5,15,.,.,TGTGCCAGCAGCGCCGGGACCGCGAGCTCCTACGAGCAGTACTTC,CASSAGTASSYEQYF
TRBJ1-2,TRBV6-6,13,once,.,TGTGCCAGCACCCCGGGGGTAAACTATGGCTACACCTTC,CASTPGVNYGYTF
TRBJ2-3,TRBV27,16,.,.,TGTGCCAGCAGTTTATCATATACTTCTAGCACAGATACGCAGTATTTT,CASSLSYTSSTDTQYF
TRBJ2-7,TRBV11-2,16,.,TRBD2,TGTGCCAGCAGCTACACTAGCGGGAGGGCCAAGTACGAGCAGTACTTC,CASSYTSGRAKYEQYF
TRBJ2-7,TRBV27,13,.,.,TGTGCCAGCAGTTCGACAGGGACTTACGAGCAGTACTTC,CASSSTGTYEQYF
TRBJ2-5,TRBV5-4,11,.,.,TGTGCCAGCAGCTTGATGGAGACCCAGTACTTC,CASSLMETQYF
TRBJ2-3,TRBV12-3/TRBV12-4,12,.,.,TGTGCCAGCAGTTTATGGAGAGATACGCAGTATTTT,CASSLWRDTQYF
TRBJ2-7,TRBV2,13,.,.,TGTGCCAGCAATTCGGAGAACTCCTACGAGCAGTACTTC,CASNSENSYEQYF
TRBJ2-1,TRBV6-5,15,.,TRBD1,TGTGCCAGCAGCCCCGGACAGGGATTTCCTTATGAGCAGTTCTTC,CASSPGQGFPYEQFF
TRBJ1-2,TRBV5-6,14,.,.,TGTGCCAGCAGTTCGGGAGGGGCTAACTATGGCTACACCTTC,CASSSGGANYGYTF
TRBJ1-5,TRBV4-2,13,.,.,TGTGCCAGCAGCCGGGCGGGATCTCAGCCCCAGCATTTT,CASSRAGSQPQHF
TRBJ1-2,TRBV7-9,12,.,.,TGTGCCAGCAGCTTAGAGAACTATGGCTACACCTTC,CASSLENYGYTF
TRBJ2-1,TRBV5-1,18,.,TRBD2,TGCGCCAGCAGCTGGAGATCCCTTAGCGGGGGCTCGTACTATGAGCAGTTCTTC,CASSWRSLSGGSYYEQFF
TRBJ1-3,TRBV6-5,15,.,.,TGTGCCAGCAGTTCTGCGGTTATCTCTGGAAACACCATATATTTT,CASSSAVISGNTIYF
TRBJ1-5,TRBV6-5,15,.,.,TGTGCCAGCAGTCCTCAGGACGGCGCCAATCAGCCCCAGCATTTT,CASSPQDGANQPQHF
TRBJ1-2,TRBV5-1,14,.,.,TGCGCCAGCAGCGACACAGGGTCCGTTGATGGCTACACCTTC,CASSDTGSVDGYTF
TRBJ1-2,TRBV7-9,12,.,.,TGTGCCAGCAGCTTAACGGTGGATGGCTACACCTTC,CASSLTVDGYTF
TRBJ1-1,TRBV19,13,.,TRBD1,TGTGCCAGTAGTCGACAGGGGGACACTGAAGCTTTCTTT,CASSRQGDTEAFF
TRBJ1-4,TRBV6-5,16,.,.,TGTGCCAGCAGTTACGGACAGACTGCAACTAATGAAAAACTGTTTTTT,CASSYGQTATNEKLFF
TRBJ1-5,TRBV29-1,19,.,TRBD1,TGCAGTCCTGACCCGAGGAGGACAGGTCGCAGTATGGGCAATCAGCCCCAGCATTTT,CSPDPRRTGRSMGNQPQHF
TRBJ2-3,TRBV27,16,.,.,TGTGCCAGCAGTCTTTTCCTACAGGGAAGCACAGATACGCAGTATTTT,CASSLFLQGSTDTQYF
TRBJ1-1,TRBV27,13,.,TRBD1,TGTGCCAGCAGTTTATACAGGGGACCTGAAGCTTTCTTT,CASSLYRGPEAFF
TRBJ1-2,TRBV7-6,17,.,TRBD1,TGTGCCAGCAGCCGTACGGGACAGGGAGCGGCTTTGGATGGCTACACCTTC,CASSRTGQGAALDGYTF
TRBJ1-5,TRBV15,15,.,.,TGTGCCACCAGCACCCCCCCCTGGCTGAATCAGCCCCAGCATTTT,CATSTPPWLNQPQHF